The 26 T cell receptor beta chains presented below share a single source sample, sequenced in a study of T cell repertoires in cytomegalovirus infection (dated by TCRdb to the late 2010s). TCRdb shows the sequencer as Illumina HiSeq 1500. TCRdb trimmed the raw reads at Q25, called clones with MiXCR and kept productive beta chains. For every CDR3 protein sequence, its rows merge into one entry that carries the most common genes and DNA. A total of more than 150,000 distinct CDR3 sequences appear in this sample, roughly a fifth of them only once. 2.9% of the sample is in the top ten clones. Material for sequencing was PBMCs. These receptors were obtained from a human donor in good health (CMV status not recorded). Some clones in this sample may be carry-over from other donors' samples.

This clonotype was seen only a few times. The J gene is TRBJ2-7, the V gene TRBV29-1; D is possibly TRBD2 (7 bases). The CDR3 length is 17 residues. CDR1 SQVTM and CDR2 ANQGSEA come from the germline V gene. The V gene lost 0 bases and the J gene lost 2 bases, with 20 bases spanning the gap. The CDR3 loop is CSVEDRSSSGGAYEQYF. In nucleotides, the CDR3 is TGCAGCGTTGAAGATCGATCGTCCTCGGGGGGCGCCTACGAGCAGTACTTC.

There are a few counts of this clonotype. The V and J genes are TRBV11-2 and TRBJ2-7; possible D gene TRBD1, 6 bases. V dropped 8 bases and J dropped 6 bases, with 14 bases sitting between them. Germline loops: CDR1 SGHAT, CDR2 FQNNGV. The CDR3 is 12 residues long. Here the CDR3 reads CASGSTGFEQYF. DNA of the CDR3: TGTGCCAGCGGATCAACAGGGTTCGAGCAGTACTTC.

The sample holds a few counts of this clonotype. The chain combines TRBV29-1 with TRBJ2-2; D remains unclear. V was cut by 4 bases and J by 5 bases, with 8 bases left in between. The CDR3 runs to 12 residues. Looked up from germline, CDR1 is SQVTM and CDR2 is ANQGSEA. The CDR3 here is CSVALTTGELFF. Written as DNA, the CDR3 is TGCAGCGTTGCACTGACAACCGGGGAGCTGTTTTTT.

This clonotype was seen at least ten times. V is TRBV6-5 and J is TRBJ1-1, with 9 bases fitting TRBD1. Germline V lookup: CDR1 MNHEY, CDR2 SVGAGI. CDR3 length: 14 residues. The junction had 8 bases not matched to a gene; V was cut back by 6 bases and J by 6 bases. CDR3 nucleotides: TGTGCCAGCAGGAACAGGGGGCGCTGGGCTGAAGCTTTCTTT. As protein: CASRNRGRWAEAFF.

The rearrangement uses TRBV25-1 and TRBJ1-1; D possibly corresponds to TRBD1 (6 bases). V shed 7 bases and J shed 4 bases, with 19 bases lying between them. This CDR3 contains 15 residues. CDR1 MGHDK and CDR2 SYGVNS come from the germline V gene. The CDR3 DNA is TGTGCCAGCAACCCAACACAGGGTGGTGCCACTGAAGCTTTCTTT. It encodes CASNPTQGGATEAFF.

This clonotype came up a few times. The J gene is TRBJ1-5, the V gene TRBV24-1; D unclear. V lost 3 bases and J 0 bases, leaving 5 bases between the germline ends. This CDR3 is built from 14 residues. CDR1 and CDR2 from the germline V gene are KGHDR and SFDVKD. DNA of the CDR3: TGTGCCACCAGTGATGTGGGTAGCAATCAGCCCCAGCATTTT. As protein: CATSDVGSNQPQHF.

This clonotype was counted ten times or more. This chain joins TRBV7-2 and TRBJ2-5; TRBD2 aligns across 7 bases. The CDR3 sequence is 15 residues long. Germline CDR1 is SGHTA and CDR2 is FQGNSA. The J segment lost 5 bases and the V segment lost 0 bases, leaving 6 bases of the junction unmatched. The CDR3 DNA sequence: TGTGCCAGCAGCTTAGCGCTCCGGGGAGGGGAGACCCAGTACTTC. It yields the protein CASSLALRGGETQYF.

V gene TRBV28 combines with J gene TRBJ1-5, with TRBD1 matching 7 bases. J gave up 6 bases and V 6 bases, and 5 bases lay outside the gene matches. Per the germline V gene, CDR1 is MDHEN and CDR2 is SYDVKM. The CDR3 sequence is 13 residues long. CDR3 nucleotide sequence: TGTGCCAGCAGAACAGGGGTTTCTCAGCCCCAGCATTTT. Its protein product is CASRTGVSQPQHF.

This clonotype was seen ten or more times. The chain recombines TRBV11-2 with TRBJ1-3, with D possibly being TRBD1 (6 bases). The CDR3 has 16 residues. V lost 4 bases to trimming and J lost 0 bases, with 13 bases between them. Germline V lookup: CDR1 SGHAT, CDR2 FQNNGV. The CDR3 protein is CASSYTGWGSGNTIYF. The CDR3 nucleotides are TGTGCCAGCAGCTACACAGGGTGGGGCTCTGGAAACACCATATATTTT.

The chain uses TRBV12-3 or TRBV12-4 and TRBJ2-3, with D possibly matching TRBD2 (5 bases). This CDR3 is 15 amino acids long. V was clipped by 6 bases and J by 0 bases, with 13 bases between them. Here the CDR3 DNA reads TGTGCCAGCAGCCAGGACTCCGCTAGCACAGATACGCAGTATTTT. Translating it yields CASSQDSASTDTQYF.

This chain links TRBV19 with TRBJ2-1, with D tentatively TRBD2 (6 bases). CDR3 length: 14 residues. CDR1 is LNHDA, CDR2 SQIVND, per germline (reference sequence). The V gene lost 5 bases and the J gene lost 8 bases, with 16 bases spanning the gap. CDR3 bases: TGTGCCAGTAGTCCGGGACTCAAATGGGATGAGCAGTTCTTC. Translating it yields CASSPGLKWDEQFF.

V is TRBV20-1 and J is TRBJ1-2, with a possible D match to TRBD1 (5 bases). The germline gives CDR1 DFQATT, CDR2 SNEGSKA (reference sequence). The CDR3 is 16 amino acids. With 0 bases removed from V and 3 bases from J, the gap between germline ends came to 17 bases. The DNA for the CDR3 is TGCAGTGCTAGAGATCGGGGGAGGAGCGGGTACTATGGCTACACCTTC. This gives the protein CSARDRGRSGYYGYTF.

This clonotype was recorded at least ten times. The chain joins TRBV7-2 to TRBJ2-7, with TRBD1 identical over 9 bases. J was trimmed by 5 bases and V by 4 bases; bases with no gene match: 12. Germline CDR1 and CDR2: SGHTA and FQGNSA. CDR3 length: 16 amino acids. In DNA form, the CDR3 reads TGTGCCAGCAGCTCGAACCCCGGGACAGGGTTCAACGAGCAGTACTTC. Its translation is CASSSNPGTGFNEQYF. Together with reference TRBV7-2 and TRBJ2-7, the CDR3 gives the full variable domain: GAGVSQSPSNKVTEKGKDVELRCDPISGHTALYWYRQSLGQGLEFLIYFQGNSAPDKSGLPSDRFSAERTGGSVSTLTIQRTQQEDSAVYLCASSSNPGTGFNEQYFGPGTRLTVT.

In this sample, this clonotype turned up a few times. The genes are TRBV12-3 or TRBV12-4 and TRBJ1-2, with D possibly TRBD1 on 6 matching bases. The V end was cut by 4 bases, the J end by 1 base, with 19 bases between. This CDR3 contains 17 residues. The CDR3 region has the DNA TGTGCCAGCAGTTCTATAAGGGGGGGGTCGGATAACTATGGCTACACCTTC. It is translated as CASSSIRGGSDNYGYTF.

This chain joins TRBV25-1 and TRBJ2-1, with TRBD2 matching 9 bases. This CDR3 spans 13 amino acids. With 3 bases clipped from V and 6 bases from J, the junction kept 0 bases outside the gene matches. CDR1 and CDR2 (germline): MGHDK, SYGVNS. The CDR3 DNA sequence: TGTGCCAGCAGTGAGCGGGGGGGCAATGAGCAGTTCTTC. Translation: CASSERGGNEQFF.

This clonotype was picked up a small number of times. The chain has TRBV14 and TRBJ1-3; no clear D gene. Trimming left V 4 bases short and J 2 bases short, with 9 bases between. The V gene's germline CDR1 is SGHDN and CDR2 FVKESK. This CDR3 is built from 14 residues. The CDR3 spells CASSRAVAGNTIYF. The CDR3 nucleotides are TGTGCCAGCAGCCGGGCCGTGGCTGGAAACACCATATATTTT.

The chain uses TRBV5-6 and TRBJ2-3; possible D gene TRBD2, 5 bases. Germline V gives CDR1 SGHDT, CDR2 YYEEEE. CDR3 length: 14 amino acids. The V end was cut by 5 bases, the J end by 5 bases, with 15 bases between. The CDR3 loop is CASRFRGREDTQYF. The DNA for the CDR3 is TGTGCCAGCAGGTTCAGAGGGCGAGAAGATACGCAGTATTTT.

There are a few counts of this clonotype. This chain uses TRBV29-1 with TRBJ2-7; 9 positions agree with TRBD2. Trimming at V came to 0 bases and at J to 1 base, leaving 4 bases not matched to a gene. CDR3 length: 15 amino acids. Looked up from germline, CDR1 is SQVTM and CDR2 is ANQGSEA. The CDR3 DNA sequence: TGCAGCGTTGAAGACCCGACTAGCGGATCCTACGAGCAGTACTTC. This sequence encodes CSVEDPTSGSYEQYF.

Here the CDR3 reads CASRRTGGVLNEQYF. The CDR3 bases are TGTGCCAGCAGAAGAACAGGGGGCGTCCTAAACGAGCAGTACTTC. The chain is built from TRBV2 and TRBJ2-7; 9 nucleotides align to TRBD1. The CDR3 runs 15 residues. The trim removed 6 bases at V and 5 bases at J, leaving 11 bases unmatched. Germline CDR1 SNHLY, CDR2 FYNNEI.

This clonotype was picked up many times. The V gene is TRBV7-2, the J gene TRBJ2-2; 7 nucleotides line up with TRBD1. The J segment lost 4 bases and the V segment lost 3 bases, leaving 5 bases of the junction unmatched. The CDR3 extends over 15 amino acids. CDR1 SGHTA and CDR2 FQGNSA come from the germline V gene. The CDR3: CASSFSTGTTGELFF. DNA for the CDR3: TGTGCCAGCAGCTTCTCGACAGGGACCACCGGGGAGCTGTTTTTT.

This clonotype was seen more than once but under ten times. V is TRBV5-1 and J is TRBJ2-1; D unresolved. Germline CDR1 SGHRS, CDR2 YFSETQ. The V and J ends lost 4 bases and 0 bases respectively, with 11 bases between them. The CDR3 totals 15 residues. CDR3 DNA: TGCGCCAGCAGCCCTACCTTAACCTCCTACAATGAGCAGTTCTTC. It yields the protein CASSPTLTSYNEQFF.

As for this clonotype: Since a much larger clone is just one base distant, this may be a read error. V usage is TRBV7-2 and J usage is TRBJ2-2, with unresolved D. The CDR3 sequence is 15 residues long. Germline V gene data show CDR1 as SGHTA and CDR2 as FQGNSA. The DNA of the CDR3 is TGTGCCGGCAGCTCCTCGTGGCGGAGCACCGGGGAGCTGTTTTTT. Protein product: CAGSSSWRSTGELFF.

This chain uses TRBV19 with TRBJ2-7; TRBD1 aligns across 10 bases. CDR1 is LNHDA, CDR2 SQIVND, per germline (reference sequence). This CDR3 comprises 14 residues. The V segment lost 6 bases and the J segment 6 bases; nucleotides outside the gene matches: 8. DNA of the CDR3: TGTGCCAGTAGCGCCGGACAGGGGGGAAGCGAGCAGTACTTC. It translates to CASSAGQGGSEQYF. Drawing the rest from reference TRBV19 and TRBJ2-7, the complete variable domain is DGGITQSPKYLFRKEGQNVTLSCEQNLNHDAMYWYRQDPGQGLRLIYYSQIVNDFQKGDIAEGYSVSREKKESFPLTVTSAQKNPTAFYLCASSAGQGGSEQYFGPGTRLTVT.

There are a few counts of this clonotype. This chain connects TRBV6-2 or TRBV6-3 to TRBJ2-7, with D perhaps matching TRBD1 (7 bases). Between the trimmed V and J ends, which lost 5 bases and 12 bases, there was a span of 14 bases. The CDR3 covers 11 residues. Per germline, CDR1 MNHEY and CDR2 SVGEGT. This CDR3 is CASSHGGQTYF. CDR3 sequence (DNA): TGTGCCAGCAGTCACGGGGGACAGACGTACTTC.

The chain is built from TRBV29-1 and TRBJ2-3, with 8 positions matching TRBD1. CDR3 length equals 14 residues. The germline CDR1 and CDR2 sequences are SQVTM and ANQGSEA. With V trimmed by 6 bases and J by 5 bases, 10 bases remained unmatched. CDR3 amino acids: CSVTQGAVIDTQYF. DNA of the CDR3: TGCAGCGTCACTCAGGGGGCGGTGATAGATACGCAGTATTTT.

This clonotype ranks as medium-sized. The V and J genes are TRBV7-8 and TRBJ2-5, with D perhaps being TRBD1 or TRBD2 (6 bases each). Germline lookup yields CDR1 SGHVS and CDR2 FQNEAQ. The length of the CDR3 is 14 residues. Trimming shortened V by 4 bases and J by 5 bases, and 14 bases separated the two germline ends. CDR3 sequence: CASSYPGGYETQYF. CDR3 nucleotide sequence: TGTGCCAGCAGCTATCCCGGGGGCTACGAGACCCAGTACTTC. The full variable domain, in which reference TRBV7-8 and TRBJ2-5 provide the parts outside the CDR3, is GAGVSQSPRYKVAKRGQDVALRCDPISGHVSLFWYQQALGQGPEFLTYFQNEAQLDKSGLPSDRFFAERPEGSVSTLKIQRTQQEDSAVYLCASSYPGGYETQYFGPGTRLLVL.